The T cell receptor (beta chain) described here comes from a study of blood T cell repertoires in COVID-19 (dated by TCRdb to 2018 to 2020). Background on the whole study: The collaborator samples originated in the United States, Italy and Spain and spanned the acute and convalescent phases of COVID-19. The material from the prospective study consisted of cDNA or gDNA derived from T cells, B-cell-depleted T cells, or PBMCs. The dataset comprised deeply sampled blood TCRbeta repertoires from subjects exposed to, actively infected with, or recovered from COVID-19. The repertoires were released in a freely available public database meant as a resource for research on the immune response to SARS-CoV-2. The samples were drawn from the first 160 participants of the ongoing ImmuneRACE study and from 950 to 1,500 subjects provided by 6 global collaborators. Nearly every sample came with metadata listing a de-identified subject ID, COVID-19 status, age in years and sex. HLA class I and class II types, where available, came from metadata supplied by the sample provider rather than from assay-based typing. Summary of the overall study and its limitations: The amount of clinical and demographic metadata varied by source and participant and was provided uncurated.

About this clone itself: This receptor's antigen is unknown. One base away there is no much larger clone; base qualities are not given.

In the prospective study, participants were about 18 to 89 years old, resided in about two dozen geographic areas of the United States, and were enrolled through a virtual design. In the prospective study, participants were assigned to cohorts based on the clinical history participants reported in a screening survey and a study questionnaire. Mobile phlebotomists in the prospective study collected whole blood, serum and a nasopharyngeal or oropharyngeal swab from every participant. Additional blood draws and questionnaires over an approximately 2-month period could optionally be provided by prospective study participants. Prospective study blood samples were shipped either frozen or at room temperature before DNA extraction. TCRbeta CDR3 regions were amplified from genomic DNA by means of the immunoSEQ Assay, a bias-controlled multiplex PCR. Turning to the authors' computational methods: Within the assay, amplification of reference gene primers was used to estimate how many nucleated cells each sample contained. Sequence reads were collapsed and filtered to measure the absolute abundance of every unique TCRbeta CDR3 rearrangement. For each sample, productive Simpson clonality was calculated as the square root of Simpson's diversity index across productive rearrangements. In its TCRdb copy, this immuneACCESS table keeps in-frame sequences only and misses some clones. Where compared with another copy, unresolved V genes explain less than half of these, and the others have no known cause. V and J calls and clone size are as listed in that table; D and trimming were resolved from the DNA. This sample gives about 340,000 clones in total; 70% to 90% of them show up just once. The ten largest clones represent about 4% of the sample.

The CDR3 sequence holds 14 residues, the cysteine and phenylalanine included. Only the CDR3 DNA is retained, 42 bases long and in frame from the first base. The germline V gene gives CDR1 as SGHTA and CDR2 as FQGNSA. The trim is 5 bases for V and 0 bases for J, with a gap of 8 bases between the germline ends. The TCR originated in a woman aged 40 to 50 with acute COVID-19. Input material: PBMCs or T cells enriched from blood (not recorded which). Recombination linked TRBV7-2 to TRBJ1-5; no D segment can be confidently identified. The encoded CDR3 is CASSIGYSNQPQHF. The DNA sequence follows: TGTGCCAGCAGCATCGGTTATAGCAATCAGCCCCAGCATTTT.